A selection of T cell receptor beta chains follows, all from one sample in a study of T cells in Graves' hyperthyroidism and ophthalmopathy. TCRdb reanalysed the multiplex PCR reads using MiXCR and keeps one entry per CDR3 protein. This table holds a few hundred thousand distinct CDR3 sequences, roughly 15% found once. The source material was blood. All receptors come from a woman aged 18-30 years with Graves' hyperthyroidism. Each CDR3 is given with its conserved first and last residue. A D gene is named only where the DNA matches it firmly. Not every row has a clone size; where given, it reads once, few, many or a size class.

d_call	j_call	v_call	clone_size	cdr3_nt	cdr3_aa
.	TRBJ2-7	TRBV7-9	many	TGTGCCTCTCAGGCCAGGGTCCACGAGCAGTACTTC	CASQARVHEQYF
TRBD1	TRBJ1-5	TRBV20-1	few	TGCAGTGCTAGAGCGACCGGATCAGGGGGTCAGCCCCAGCATTTT	CSARATGSGGQPQHF
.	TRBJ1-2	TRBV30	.	TGTGCCTGGATTCCCCCCAGCGGGGGGTATGGCTACACCTTC	CAWIPPSGGYGYTF
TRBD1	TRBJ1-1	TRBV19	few	TGTGCCAGTAGTATAGACCTAGGACAGGAATACACTGAAGCTTTCTTT	CASSIDLGQEYTEAFF
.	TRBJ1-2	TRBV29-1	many	TGCAGCGTTGGGGAAACAGTTAACTATGGCTACACCTTC	CSVGETVNYGYTF
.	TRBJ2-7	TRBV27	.	TGTGCCAGCAGCCGGGACCCTACCTACGAGCAGTACTTC	CASSRDPTYEQYF
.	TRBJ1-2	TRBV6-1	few	TGTGCCAGCAGCCTGGGGGGAGCCGATGGCTACACCTTC	CASSLGGADGYTF
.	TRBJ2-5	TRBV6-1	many	TGTGCCAGCAAAAGGACACTCCAAGAGACCCAGTACTTC	CASKRTLQETQYF
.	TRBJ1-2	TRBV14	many	TGTGCCAGCAGCCAGGGACGCGGACGTACTAACTATGGCTACACCTTC	CASSQGRGRTNYGYTF
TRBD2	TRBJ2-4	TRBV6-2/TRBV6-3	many	TGTGCCAGCAGTCTCTGGATCCGGGACAGAGGACTAGCGGGACTCGCCGGGAACATTCAGTACTTC	CASSLWIRDRGLAGLAGNIQYF
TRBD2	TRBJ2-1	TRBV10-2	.	TGCGCCAGCAGTGAGCCCTCGGGACTAGCGGTCCCCTACGAGCAGTTCTTC	CASSEPSGLAVPYEQFF
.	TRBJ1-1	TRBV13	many	TGTGCCAGCAGCTTAAGAGGGGGAGGCAACACTGAAGCTTTCTTT	CASSLRGGGNTEAFF
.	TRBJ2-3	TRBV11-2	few	TGTGCCAGCAGCTTGACGACCAGAACTAGCACAGATACGCGGTATTTT	CASSLTTRTSTDTRYF
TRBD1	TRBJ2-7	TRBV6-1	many	TGTGCCAGCAGTCGGACATCGGACAGGTTGGCCTACGAGCAGTACTTC	CASSRTSDRLAYEQYF
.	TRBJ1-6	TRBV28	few	TGTGCCAGCAGTTTAGGGGTCTCCTATAATTCACCCCTCCACTTT	CASSLGVSYNSPLHF
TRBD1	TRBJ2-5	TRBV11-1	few	TGTGCCAGCAGCTTATCCCGGACAGGGGAAGAGACCCAGTACTTC	CASSLSRTGEETQYF
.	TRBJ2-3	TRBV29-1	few	TGCAGCGTAGATCTAGCGAGGTTGGGTACAGATACGCAGTATTTT	CSVDLARLGTDTQYF
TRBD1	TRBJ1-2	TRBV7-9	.	TGTGCCAGCAGCTTAGTTGAACAGGGGCACTATGGCTACACCTTC	CASSLVEQGHYGYTF
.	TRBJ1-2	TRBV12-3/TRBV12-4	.	TGTGCCAGCAGTCCCCGTGGGGGGCAAGTTGGCTACACCTTC	CASSPRGGQVGYTF
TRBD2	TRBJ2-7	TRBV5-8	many	TGTGCCAGCAGCTTGGGGCGGGAGTCCTACGAGCAGTACTTC	CASSLGRESYEQYF
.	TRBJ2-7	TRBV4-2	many	TGTGCCAGCAGCCAAGACGGGACGAGTTCCTACGAGCAGTACTTC	CASSQDGTSSYEQYF
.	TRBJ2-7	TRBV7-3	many	TGTGCCAGCAGCTTACAGGGGTACCCCTACGAGCAGTACTTC	CASSLQGYPYEQYF
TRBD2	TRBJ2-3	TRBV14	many	TGTGCCAGCAGCCCCCCGGGACTAGGCACAGATACGCAGTATTTT	CASSPPGLGTDTQYF
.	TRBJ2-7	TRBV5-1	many	TGCGCCAGCAGCTTGGCCGGGACGGACTCCTACGAGCAGTACTTC	CASSLAGTDSYEQYF
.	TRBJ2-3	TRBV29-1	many	TGCAGCGTTGATGTGGAGCAGTGGATCACAGATACGCAGTATTTT	CSVDVEQWITDTQYF
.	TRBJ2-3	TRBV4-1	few	TGCGCCAGCAGCCGACTTGGGGGGATCGGCACAGATACGCAGTATTTT	CASSRLGGIGTDTQYF
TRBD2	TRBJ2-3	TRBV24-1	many	TGTGCCACCAGTGACCCTACTAGCGGAAGCACAGATACGCAGTATTTT	CATSDPTSGSTDTQYF
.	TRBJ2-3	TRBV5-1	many	TGCGCCAGCAGCTTCAGGAGTGGAACAGATACGCAGTATTTT	CASSFRSGTDTQYF
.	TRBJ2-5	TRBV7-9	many	TGTGCCAGCAGCTCGCAACAGACCCAGTACTTC	CASSSQQTQYF
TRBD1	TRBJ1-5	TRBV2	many	TGTGCCAGCAGTCCGGGACAGATCAATCAGCCCCAGCATTTT	CASSPGQINQPQHF
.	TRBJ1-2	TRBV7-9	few	TGTGCCAGCAGCCATGTGGGTGGCTACACCTTC	CASSHVGGYTF
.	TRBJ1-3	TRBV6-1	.	TGTGCCAGCAGGAAGGATTCGGGCGATTACTCTGGAAACACCATATATTTT	CASRKDSGDYSGNTIYF
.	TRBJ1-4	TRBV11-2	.	TGTGCCAGCAGCTCCTCTTGGAGGCGGACAGTAGCAACTAATGAAAAACTGTTTTTT	CASSSSWRRTVATNEKLFF
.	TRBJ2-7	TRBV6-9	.	TGTGCCAGCAGTTTTGGGTTGAAGCAGTACTTC	CASSFGLKQYF
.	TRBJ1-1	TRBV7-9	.	TGTGCCAGCAGCCCCCGTGGAGGAGGACCGAACACTGAAGCTTTCTTT	CASSPRGGGPNTEAFF
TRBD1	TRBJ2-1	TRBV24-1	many	TGTGCCACCAGTGACCGGGACAGGCGTTACAATGAGCAGTTCTTC	CATSDRDRRYNEQFF
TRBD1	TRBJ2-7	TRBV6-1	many	TGTGCCAGCAGCGCCACAGGGGACTCCTACGAGCAGTACTTC	CASSATGDSYEQYF
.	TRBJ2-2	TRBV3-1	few	TGTGCCAGCAGCCAACTATCGGGCACCGGGGAGCTGTTTTTT	CASSQLSGTGELFF
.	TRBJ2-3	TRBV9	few	TGTGCCAGCAGCGTAGAAGGTTCCAATACAGATACGCAGTATTTT	CASSVEGSNTDTQYF
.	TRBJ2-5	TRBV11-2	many	TGTGCCAGCAGCTTAAGGTTGGGAACGGGGTCGGAGACCCAGTACTTC	CASSLRLGTGSETQYF
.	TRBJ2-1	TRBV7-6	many	TGTGCCAGCAGCAAGACACAGAACTCCTACAATGAGCAGTTCTTC	CASSKTQNSYNEQFF
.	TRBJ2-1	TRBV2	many	TGTGCCAGCACTAGACTAGTAGGGTCCAATGAGCAGTTCTTC	CASTRLVGSNEQFF
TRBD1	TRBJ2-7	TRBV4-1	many	TGCGCCAGCAGCCAAGCCGGGACAGTCGACACCTACGAGCAGTACTTC	CASSQAGTVDTYEQYF
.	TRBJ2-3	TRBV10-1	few	TGCGCCAGCAGTGAGTCGGGGCGCAGGGATACGCAGTATTTT	CASSESGRRDTQYF